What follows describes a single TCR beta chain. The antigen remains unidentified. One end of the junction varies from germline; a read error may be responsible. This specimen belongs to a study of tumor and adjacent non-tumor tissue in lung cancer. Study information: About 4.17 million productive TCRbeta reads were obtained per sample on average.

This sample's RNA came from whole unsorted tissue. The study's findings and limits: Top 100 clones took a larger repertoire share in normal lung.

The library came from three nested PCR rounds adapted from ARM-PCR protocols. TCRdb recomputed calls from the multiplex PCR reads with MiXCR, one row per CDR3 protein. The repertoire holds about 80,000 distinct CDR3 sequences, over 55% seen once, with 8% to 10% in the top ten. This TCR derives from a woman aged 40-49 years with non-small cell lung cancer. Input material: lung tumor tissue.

The CDR3 loop is CSSSSRHGRAEAFF. CDR3 in DNA: TGTTCCAGCAGCTCACGGCACGGGCGCGCTGAAGCTTTTTTT. The chain uses TRBV11-2 and TRBJ1-1; D is uncertain. The CDR3 extends over 14 amino acids. CDR1 is SGHAT, CDR2 FQNNGV, per germline.